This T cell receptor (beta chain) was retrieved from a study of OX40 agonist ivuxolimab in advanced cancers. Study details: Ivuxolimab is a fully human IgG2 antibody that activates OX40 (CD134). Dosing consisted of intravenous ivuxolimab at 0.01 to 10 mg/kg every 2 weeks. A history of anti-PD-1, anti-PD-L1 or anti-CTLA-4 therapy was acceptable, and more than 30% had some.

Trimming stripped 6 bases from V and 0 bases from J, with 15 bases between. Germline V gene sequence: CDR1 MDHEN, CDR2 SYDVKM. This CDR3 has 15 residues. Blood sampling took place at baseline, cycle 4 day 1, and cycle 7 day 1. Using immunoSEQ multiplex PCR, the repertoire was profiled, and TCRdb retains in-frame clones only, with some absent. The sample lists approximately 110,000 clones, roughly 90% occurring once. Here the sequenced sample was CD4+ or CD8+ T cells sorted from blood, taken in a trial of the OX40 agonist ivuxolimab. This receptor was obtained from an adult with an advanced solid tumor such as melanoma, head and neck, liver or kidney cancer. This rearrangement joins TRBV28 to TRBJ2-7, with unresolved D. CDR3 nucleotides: TGTGCCAGCAGCCCCCCCGGAATGGGCTCCTACGAGCAGTACTTC. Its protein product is CASSPPGMGSYEQYF.